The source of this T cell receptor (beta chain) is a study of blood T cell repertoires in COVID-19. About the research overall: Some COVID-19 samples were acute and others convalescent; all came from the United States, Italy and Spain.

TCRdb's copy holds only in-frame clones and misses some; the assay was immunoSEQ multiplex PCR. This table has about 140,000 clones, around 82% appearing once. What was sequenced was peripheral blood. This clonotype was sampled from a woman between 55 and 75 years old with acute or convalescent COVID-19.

The DNA for the CDR3 is TGTGCCAGCAGTCCCCGGGGTGTGGGTGAAAAACTGTTTTTT. Protein sequence: CASSPRGVGEKLFF. The chain combines TRBV7-2 with TRBJ1-4, with unresolved D. This CDR3 spans 14 amino acids. Germline assignment: CDR1 SGHTA and CDR2 FQGNSA. The V end lost 6 bases, the J end lost 7 bases, and 15 bases lay between the germline ends.